The 9 T cell receptor beta chains below were found in one sample sequenced in a study of OX40 agonist ivuxolimab in advanced cancers. Some clones are missing from TCRdb's copy, which holds only in-frame ones; the method was immunoSEQ multiplex PCR. The data contain 65,000 to 75,000 clones, around 88% of them singletons. The material sequenced was CD4+ or CD8+ T cells sorted from blood, taken in a trial of the OX40 agonist ivuxolimab. Source of these receptors: an adult with an advanced solid tumor such as melanoma, head and neck, liver or kidney cancer.

The V call is TRBV30, the J call TRBJ2-5; 8 bases fit TRBD2. The CDR3 is made up of 13 amino acids. Unmatched junction bases numbered 3, after V lost 2 bases and J lost 4 bases. CDR1 is GTSNPN and CDR2 is SVGIG in the germline V gene (reference sequence). This CDR3 reads CAWSRGTRETQYF. The CDR3 DNA follows: TGTGCCTGGAGTCGCGGGACTAGAGAGACCCAGTACTTC. Using reference TRBV30 and TRBJ2-5 for the parts outside the CDR3, the full variable domain is SQTIHQWPATLVQPVGSPLSLECTVEGTSNPNLYWYRQAAGRGLQLLFYSVGIGQISSEVPQNLSASRPQDRQFILSSKKLLLSDSGFYLCAWSRGTRETQYFGPGTRLLVL.

This sequence joins TRBV10-3 and TRBJ2-1; TRBD2 matches at 11 bases. Germline loops: CDR1 ENHRY, CDR2 SYGVKD. The trim removed 7 bases at V and 10 bases at J, leaving 12 bases unmatched. This CDR3 is 15 amino acids long. The DNA for the CDR3 is TGTGCCATCACGGGAGTCCTAGCGGGGGGAGGGGAGCAGTTCTTC. Its translation is CAITGVLAGGGEQFF.

In DNA, the CDR3 is TGTGCCAGCAGCGTAGCTACGTTAAATGAGCAGTTCTTC. Its translation: CASSVATLNEQFF. The chain is built from TRBV9 and TRBJ2-1, with unresolved D. Germline CDR1 and CDR2: SGDLS and YYNGEE. With 0 bases removed from V and 7 bases from J, the gap between germline ends came to 8 bases. This CDR3 contains 13 residues.

The CDR3 reads CASSKAPWVTRGEAFF. The CDR3 DNA follows: TGTGCCAGCAGCAAAGCGCCCTGGGTTACAAGGGGAGAAGCTTTCTTT. This chain uses TRBV21-1 with TRBJ1-1; TRBD1, the table's D call, was not compared with the DNA. TRBV21-1 is recorded as a pseudogene. This CDR3 region has 16 residues.

The J gene is TRBJ1-2, the V gene TRBV6-1, with 7 bases that match TRBD1. This CDR3 has 13 amino acids. Germline CDR1 and CDR2: MNHNS and SASEGT. The junction had 8 bases not matched to a gene; V was cut back by 5 bases and J by 8 bases. The CDR3 here is CASSRRQGEGYTF. CDR3 in DNA: TGTGCCAGCAGTCGACGACAGGGTGAAGGCTACACCTTC.

This rearrangement joins TRBV5-1 to TRBJ2-5; possibly TRBD2 for D (6 bases). The V gene's germline CDR1 is SGHRS and CDR2 YFSETQ. The CDR3 totals 14 residues. With 4 bases removed from V and 2 bases from J, the gap between germline ends came to 12 bases. The CDR3 here is CASSGTSSQETQYF. Written as DNA, the CDR3 is TGCGCCAGCAGCGGAACTAGCTCGCAAGAGACCCAGTACTTC.

This clone appeared a single time. This chain links TRBV27 with TRBJ2-3; 9 bases fit TRBD2. The germline V gene encodes CDR1 MNHEY and CDR2 SMNVEV (reference sequence). The CDR3 has 12 residues. V dropped 6 bases and J dropped 7; count of bases not matched to a gene: 2. CDR3 nucleotide sequence: TGTGCCAGCAGAAGCGGGGGGAATACGCAGTATTTT. Translating gives CASRSGGNTQYF.

About this clone: Additional DNA sequences in this sample encode the identical CDR3. V and J are TRBV6-5 and TRBJ1-2, with 8 bases aligning to TRBD1. Germline V gives CDR1 MNHEY, CDR2 SVGAGI. With V trimmed by 6 bases and J by 7 bases, 4 bases remained unmatched. The CDR3 contains 12 residues. CDR3 nucleotides: TGTGCCAGCAGCCCGGGACAGGTTGGCTACACCTTC. Translated, it gives CASSPGQVGYTF.

The rearrangement links TRBV18 to TRBJ1-1; D is ambiguous. Germline values: CDR1 KGHSH, CDR2 LQKENI. The CDR3 extends over 13 amino acids. The V and J ends lost 3 bases and 3 bases respectively, with 8 bases between them. CDR3 in DNA: TGTGCCAGCTCACCTCTCCGGGACACTGAAGCTTTCTTT. Residues: CASSPLRDTEAFF. Full variable domain (outside the CDR3, taken from reference TRBV18 and TRBJ1-1): NAGVMQNPRHLVRRRGQEARLRCSPMKGHSHVYWYRQLPEEGLKFMVYLQKENIIDESGMPKERFSAEFPKEGPSILRIQQVVRGDSAAYFCASSPLRDTEAFFGQGTRLTVV.